This T cell receptor beta chain was observed in a study of molecular identifiers for immune sequencing clone quantification. This clonotype was seen ten or more times. Libraries from naive CD8 cells were generated from approximately 20,000 to 980,000 sorted cells (with 10%, 30% or 50% RNA). The germline V and J ends were trimmed by 4 bases and 1 base, with 12 bases remaining between them. The germline CDR1 and CDR2 sequences are SEHNR and FQNEAQ (reference sequence). This CDR3 has 15 residues. TCRdb reanalysed the PCR reads using MiXCR and keeps one entry per CDR3 protein. The table lists nearly 650,000 distinct CDR3 sequences, roughly 23% of them singletons.

This chain uses TRBV7-9 with TRBJ2-3; the D gene is possibly TRBD2 (6 bases). Sequenced: naive CD8+ T cells from blood, with Jurkat cell RNA spiked in. Sample subset: FACS-sorted CD8+CD4-CCR7+CD45RA+ naive T cells. The TCR comes from a human donor in good health. Some libraries in this study had Jurkat cell RNA spiked in. This CDR3 reads CASSSRPSGTDTQYF. CDR3 coding DNA: TGTGCCAGCAGCTCCAGGCCTAGCGGCACAGATACGCAGTATTTT.